Listed below are T cell receptor beta chains from one sample, sequenced in a study of blood T cell repertoires in COVID-19. Here immunoSEQ multiplex PCR was the method, and the copy in TCRdb shows in-frame clones only, minus some. The data hold approximately 220,000 clones, with 84% observed a single time. Material for sequencing was PBMCs or T cells enriched from blood (not recorded which). All receptors come from a woman aged 35 to 49 who had recovered from COVID-19. Both conserved end residues are part of each CDR3. A D gene is named only where the DNA matches it firmly. Clone size is shown for a subset of rows, as once, few, many or a class of expanded clone.

TRBJ1-2 | NA | NA | TRBV6-5 | CASSFRGVHGYTF | TGTGCCAGCAGTTTCCGCGGGGTCCATGGCTACACCTTC
TRBJ1-4 | NA | TRBD1 | TRBV29-1 | CSVQTGINEKLFF | TGCAGCGTGCAGACAGGGATTAATGAAAAACTGTTTTTT
TRBJ1-2 | NA | NA | TRBV27 | CASSFGGADGYTF | TGTGCCAGCAGTTTTGGGGGGGCCGATGGCTACACCTTC
TRBJ2-3 | NA | NA | TRBV2 | CASGGGTDTQYF | TGTGCCAGTGGAGGTGGGACAGATACGCAGTATTTT
TRBJ2-2 | few | TRBD2 | TRBV3-1/TRBV3-2 | CASSPRTSGSVGELFF | TGTGCCAGCAGCCCCCGGACTAGCGGGAGTGTCGGGGAGCTGTTTTTT
TRBJ2-7 | NA | NA | TRBV2 | CASTRAYEQYF | TGTGCCAGCACCCGAGCCTACGAGCAGTACTTC
TRBJ2-5 | once | TRBD2 | TRBV10-3 | CAISDNSGKGETQYF | TGTGCCATCAGTGATAATAGCGGGAAGGGCGAGACCCAGTACTTC
TRBJ1-6 | NA | NA | TRBV6-1 | CASSEDPDSPLHF | TGTGCCAGCAGTGAAGATCCGGATTCACCCCTCCACTTT
TRBJ2-3 | NA | NA | TRBV5-1 | CASTPGDSWDTQYF | TGCGCCAGCACCCCGGGAGACAGCTGGGATACGCAGTATTTT
TRBJ1-5 | NA | NA | TRBV5-5 | CASSSASPGVGNQPQHF | TGTGCCAGCAGCTCGGCCAGCCCTGGAGTGGGCAATCAGCCCCAGCATTTT
TRBJ2-3 | NA | NA | TRBV27 | CASSIPGLHFDTQYF | TGTGCCAGCAGTATCCCGGGACTCCATTTCGATACGCAGTATTTT
TRBJ2-7 | NA | TRBD2 | TRBV5-1 | CASRADGGRYEQYF | TGCGCCAGCAGAGCGGATGGCGGGAGATACGAGCAGTACTTC
TRBJ2-2 | NA | TRBD1 | TRBV5-4 | CASSGQGNTGELFF | TGTGCCAGCAGCGGACAGGGCAACACCGGGGAGCTGTTTTTT
TRBJ2-2 | NA | TRBD1 | TRBV7-9 | CASSRRDRDTGELFF | TGTGCCAGCAGCCGCCGGGACAGGGACACCGGGGAGCTGTTTTTT
TRBJ2-1 | NA | TRBD2 | TRBV3-1/TRBV3-2 | CASTLSGSRSYNEQFF | TGTGCCAGCACCCTTAGCGGGAGTAGATCCTACAATGAGCAGTTCTTC
TRBJ1-1 | NA | NA | TRBV5-4 | CASSLRGAGTEAFF | TGTGCCAGCAGCTTACGGGGGGCAGGGACTGAAGCTTTCTTT
TRBJ2-1 | NA | TRBD2 | TRBV9 | CATSSGTSGRNEQFF | TGTGCCACCAGTTCAGGGACTAGCGGGAGGAATGAGCAGTTCTTC
TRBJ1-2 | NA | TRBD1 | TRBV27 | CASSPGTGPYGYTF | TGTGCCAGCAGTCCTGGGACAGGGCCCTATGGCTACACCTTC
TRBJ2-1 | NA | NA | TRBV7-2 | CASSFQRVIYNEQFF | TGTGCCAGCAGCTTCCAGCGGGTGATCTACAATGAGCAGTTCTTC
TRBJ2-5 | once | NA | TRBV12-3/TRBV12-4 | CASSLNRRETQYF | TGTGCCAGCAGTTTGAATAGGCGGGAGACCCAGTACTTC
TRBJ2-7 | NA | NA | TRBV7-2 | CASSLKAGDPYEQYF | TGTGCCAGCAGCTTAAAGGCAGGGGACCCCTACGAGCAGTACTTC
TRBJ2-2 | NA | TRBD2 | TRBV10-3 | CAIKGLAGKPENTGELFF | TGTGCCATAAAGGGACTAGCGGGAAAGCCCGAGAACACCGGGGAGCTGTTTTTT
TRBJ1-6 | NA | TRBD1 | TRBV6-6 | CASNPRDRDSPLHF | TGTGCCAGCAATCCCCGGGACAGAGATTCACCCCTCCACTTT
TRBJ2-5 | NA | TRBD2 | TRBV7-3 | CASSEGLAGEETQYF | TGTGCCAGCAGCGAGGGACTAGCGGGAGAAGAGACCCAGTACTTC
TRBJ2-1 | NA | TRBD2 | TRBV6-5 | CASSYRTSGNNEQFF | TGTGCCAGCAGTTATCGGACTAGCGGGAACAATGAGCAGTTCTTC
TRBJ1-1 | NA | NA | TRBV6-1 | CASSEGTVTGTEAFF | TGTGCCAGCAGTGAAGGGACTGTCACGGGCACTGAAGCTTTCTTT
TRBJ2-7 | NA | NA | TRBV29-1 | CSVEDRTYEQYF | TGCAGCGTTGAAGACCGTACCTACGAGCAGTACTTC
TRBJ2-1 | NA | TRBD1 | TRBV30 | CAWSATGGNEQFF | TGTGCCTGGAGCGCTACAGGGGGCAATGAGCAGTTCTTC
TRBJ2-2 | NA | TRBD2 | TRBV7-2 | CASLAGGVDTGELFF | TGTGCCAGCTTAGCGGGAGGGGTGGACACCGGGGAGCTGTTTTTT
TRBJ1-1 | once | NA | TRBV9 | CASSVGTAEAFF | TGTGCCAGCAGCGTAGGGACAGCTGAAGCTTTCTTT
TRBJ2-1 | NA | TRBD2 | TRBV15 | CATSTPLPRTSPSNEQFF | TGTGCCACCAGCACCCCCTTACCCCGGACTAGTCCCAGCAATGAGCAGTTCTTC
TRBJ1-2 | NA | TRBD1 | TRBV28 | CASRTGSANYGYTF | TGTGCCAGCAGGACAGGGTCGGCTAACTATGGCTACACCTTC
TRBJ2-5 | NA | NA | TRBV6-6 | CASTPFSRGGETQYF | TGTGCCAGCACCCCTTTTAGCAGGGGAGGGGAGACCCAGTACTTC
TRBJ2-3 | NA | TRBD1 | TRBV7-9 | CASSSGSGTVSTDTQYF | TGTGCCAGCAGCTCTGGGTCGGGGACAGTGAGCACAGATACGCAGTATTTT
TRBJ2-1 | few | NA | TRBV7-2 | CASSLGTINEQFF | TGTGCCAGCAGCTTAGGGACTATCAATGAGCAGTTCTTC
TRBJ2-3 | many | NA | TRBV5-6 | CASSQKTRSTQYF | TGTGCCAGCAGTCAGAAGACACGCAGTACGCAGTATTTT
TRBJ1-5 | NA | TRBD1 | TRBV27 | CASARGQGGNQPQHF | TGTGCCAGCGCAAGAGGACAGGGCGGCAATCAGCCCCAGCATTTT
TRBJ2-5 | NA | TRBD2 | TRBV29-1 | CSATSGRSAQYF | TGCAGCGCAACAAGCGGGAGGAGTGCCCAGTACTTC
TRBJ2-1 | few | TRBD2 | TRBV6-5 | CASQRTSYNEQFF | TGTGCCAGCCAACGGACTAGCTACAATGAGCAGTTCTTC
TRBJ1-6 | NA | TRBD1 | TRBV25-1 | CASIPTGYNSPLHF | TGTGCCAGCATCCCGACAGGGTATAATTCACCCCTCCACTTT
TRBJ2-1 | NA | TRBD1 | TRBV7-8 | CASSPTGGLVYNEQFF | TGTGCCAGCAGCCCAACAGGGGGTCTAGTTTACAATGAGCAGTTCTTC
TRBJ1-2 | NA | NA | TRBV2 | CASRRITGGYTF | TGTGCCAGCAGAAGAATTACTGGTGGCTACACCTTC
TRBJ2-3 | once | TRBD2 | TRBV19 | CASSPVAGGTRDTQYF | TGTGCCAGTAGTCCCGTAGCGGGAGGGACTAGGGATACGCAGTATTTT
TRBJ1-2 | once | NA | TRBV25-1 | CASSGHSYGYTF | TGTGCCAGCAGTGGACACAGCTATGGCTACACCTTC